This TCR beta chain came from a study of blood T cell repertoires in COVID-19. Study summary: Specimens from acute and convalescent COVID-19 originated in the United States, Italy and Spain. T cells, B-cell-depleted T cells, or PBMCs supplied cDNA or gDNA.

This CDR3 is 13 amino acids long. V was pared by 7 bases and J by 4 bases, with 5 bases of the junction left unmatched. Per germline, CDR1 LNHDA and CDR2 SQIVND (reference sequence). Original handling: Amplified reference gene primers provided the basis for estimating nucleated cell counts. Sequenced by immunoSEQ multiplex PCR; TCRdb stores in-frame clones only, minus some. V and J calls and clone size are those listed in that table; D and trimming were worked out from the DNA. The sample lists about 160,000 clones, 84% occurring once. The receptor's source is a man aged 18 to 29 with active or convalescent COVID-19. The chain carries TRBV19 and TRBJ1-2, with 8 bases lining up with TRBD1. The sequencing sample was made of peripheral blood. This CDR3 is CASTDRGGYGYTF. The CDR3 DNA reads TGTGCCAGTACTGACAGGGGCGGCTATGGCTACACCTTC.